Detailed here is one T cell receptor (beta chain). This entry belongs to a study of blood T cells in healthy people across ages. Then a second PCR, running roughly 6 to 11 cycles, was carried out with a sample-barcoded 5' primer and a J-beta primer mix. TCRdb reanalysed the 5' RACE reads using MiXCR and keeps one entry per CDR3 protein. The sample contains roughly 680,000 distinct CDR3 sequences, over 40% of which appear only once. The CDR3 extends over 16 amino acids. Germline-derived CDR1 and CDR2 are SGHTA and FQGNSA. With 5 bases removed from V and 8 bases from J, the gap between germline ends came to 19 bases.

This rearrangement joins TRBV7-2 to TRBJ1-6, with TRBD1 as a possible D gene (5 bases). The sample taken for sequencing was blood. The origin of this receptor is an elderly woman in good health. For the CDR3, the DNA is TGTGCCAGCAGCCGGAAATCCGGGACGCTTGATTCACCCCTCCACTTT. Its protein is CASSRKSGTLDSPLHF.